Below, one T cell receptor (beta chain) is given with its context. The sample comes from a study of CD8 T cells in Susac syndrome. An input of about 0.5 to 1 ug of RNA was subjected to reverse transcription using random hexamers. TCRdb reprocessed the immunoSEQ multiplex PCR reads via MiXCR and lists one record per CDR3 protein. The sample has 150,000 to 200,000 distinct CDR3 sequences, around 94% seen once. The ends were cut back, 3 bases at V and 1 base at J, with 6 bases in the middle. CDR1 is LNHDA and CDR2 is SQIVND in the germline V gene (reference sequence). This CDR3 has 14 residues. CD8+ and CD4+ T cells circulating in blood were sequenced for TCR beta.

The rearrangement uses TRBV19 and TRBJ1-4; D gene ambiguous. The sample was CD4+ T cells from PBMCs. This clonotype was sampled from a human donor with multiple sclerosis. The CDR3 loop reads CASSMTVTNEKLFF. CDR3 nucleotide sequence: TGTGCCAGTAGTATGACGGTAACTAATGAAAAACTGTTTTTT.